This T cell receptor beta chain is from a study of PD-1 blockade in classical Hodgkin lymphoma. The wider study: Every 2 weeks, patients had 3 mg/kg nivolumab intravenously. Study observations and caveats: When nivolumab was started under 1 year after ASCT, patients were excluded.

In regard to this clone: Its antigen is still unknown.

This sample's time point: cycle 4 day 1 (C4D1), after 6 weeks of nivolumab. Relapse was seen in all patients after autologous stem cell transplantation, and brentuximab vedotin exposure was variable. Sequencing was performed with immunoSEQ multiplex PCR; in TCRdb, only in-frame clones are kept and a portion is missing. The table has some 93,000 clones, approximately 83% seen once. Looked up from germline, CDR1 is GTSNPN and CDR2 is SVGIG (reference sequence). The V and J ends lost 1 base and 5 bases, in that order; junction bases with no gene match: 11. This CDR3 has 16 amino acids. V usage is TRBV30 and J usage is TRBJ2-5, with 9 bases identical to TRBD2. The input for sequencing was peripheral blood mononuclear cells (PBMCs), taken before the fourth cycle of nivolumab. The TCR comes from a human donor with classical Hodgkin lymphoma. CDR3 coding DNA: TGTGCCTGGAGTGCGGATCTTGCGGGAGGGCCGGAGACCCAGTACTTC. Residues: CAWSADLAGGPETQYF.